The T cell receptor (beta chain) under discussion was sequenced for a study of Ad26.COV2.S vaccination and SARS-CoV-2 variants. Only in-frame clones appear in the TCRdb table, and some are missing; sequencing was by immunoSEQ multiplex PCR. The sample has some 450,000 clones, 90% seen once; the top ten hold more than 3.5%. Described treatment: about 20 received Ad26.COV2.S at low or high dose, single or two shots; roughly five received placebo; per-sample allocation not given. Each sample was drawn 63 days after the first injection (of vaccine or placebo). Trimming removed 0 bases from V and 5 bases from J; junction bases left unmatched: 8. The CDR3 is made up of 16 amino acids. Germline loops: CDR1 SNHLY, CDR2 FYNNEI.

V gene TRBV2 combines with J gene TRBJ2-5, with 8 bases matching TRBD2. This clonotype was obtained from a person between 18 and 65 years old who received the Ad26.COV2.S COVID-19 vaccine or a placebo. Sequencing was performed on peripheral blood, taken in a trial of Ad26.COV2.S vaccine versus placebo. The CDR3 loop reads CASSEAPSGRSETQYF. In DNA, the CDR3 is TGTGCCAGCAGTGAAGCGCCGAGCGGGAGAAGCGAGACCCAGTACTTC. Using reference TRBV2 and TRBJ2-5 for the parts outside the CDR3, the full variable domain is EPEVTQTPSHQVTQMGQEVILRCVPISNHLYFYWYRQILGQKVEFLVSFYNNEISEKSEIFDDQFSVERPDGSNFTLKIRSTKLEDSAMYFCASSEAPSGRSETQYFGPGTRLLVL.